One TCR beta chain is described in this entry. This clone has a count of ten or more. This receptor's antigen is unknown. No much larger clone exists at a distance of one base, and base qualities are not known. Before undergoing thyroid surgery, none of the patients had been given any kind of treatment. Using T-cell receptor beta sequencing, the study looked back at clinical samples from patients collected from about 2012 to 2018. Library preparation used PCR. TCRdb records Illumina HiSeq 4000 as the sequencer. The TCR beta-chain CDR3 region of each patient was profiled by high-throughput sequencing. The authors' pipeline ran thus. The researchers built a classifier to tell apart papillary thyroid cancer patients with distant metastasis, based on CDR3 differences among clinicopathological groups. Repertoire diversity was assessed with the Shannon index, and tumor-blood repertoire similarity with the Morisita-Horn index. The public sequencing data were trimmed at Q25 with fastp and processed into clonotypes with MiXCR by TCRdb, which kept only in-frame beta chains. Clone size and V and J calls follow TCRdb, not the original study. Recorded for this sample are roughly 25,000 clones; 10% to 15% of them occurred a single time. The ten largest account for roughly 5% of the sample.

CDR1 and CDR2 (MNHNS, SASEGT) derive from the germline V gene. V sheds 5 bases and J sheds 0 bases, leaving 1 base between their ends. Measured from the cysteine to the phenylalanine, the CDR3 is 11 residues long. The read is trimmed to its CDR3 DNA, 33 bases read in frame from base 1. The data were obtained in a study of metastatic and nonmetastatic thyroid tumors (dated by TCRdb to about 2020). Notes on the research overall: Repertoires were compared across peripheral blood and tumor or nodule tissue samples from malignant and benign thyroid patients.

Points the paper makes about the study in general: TCR beta diversity was reported as significantly higher in malignant tumors than in benign nodules, in both blood and tumor samples.

The sequence was collected from a female donor with papillary thyroid cancer or a benign thyroid nodule (not recorded which). Some clones in this sample may be carry-over from other donors' samples. The V and J segments used are TRBV6-1 and TRBJ2-5, with an unclear D gene assignment. Sequencing was carried out using blood. The nucleotides are TGTGCCAGCAGTTACCAAGAGACCCAGTACTTC. It translates as CASSYQETQYF.